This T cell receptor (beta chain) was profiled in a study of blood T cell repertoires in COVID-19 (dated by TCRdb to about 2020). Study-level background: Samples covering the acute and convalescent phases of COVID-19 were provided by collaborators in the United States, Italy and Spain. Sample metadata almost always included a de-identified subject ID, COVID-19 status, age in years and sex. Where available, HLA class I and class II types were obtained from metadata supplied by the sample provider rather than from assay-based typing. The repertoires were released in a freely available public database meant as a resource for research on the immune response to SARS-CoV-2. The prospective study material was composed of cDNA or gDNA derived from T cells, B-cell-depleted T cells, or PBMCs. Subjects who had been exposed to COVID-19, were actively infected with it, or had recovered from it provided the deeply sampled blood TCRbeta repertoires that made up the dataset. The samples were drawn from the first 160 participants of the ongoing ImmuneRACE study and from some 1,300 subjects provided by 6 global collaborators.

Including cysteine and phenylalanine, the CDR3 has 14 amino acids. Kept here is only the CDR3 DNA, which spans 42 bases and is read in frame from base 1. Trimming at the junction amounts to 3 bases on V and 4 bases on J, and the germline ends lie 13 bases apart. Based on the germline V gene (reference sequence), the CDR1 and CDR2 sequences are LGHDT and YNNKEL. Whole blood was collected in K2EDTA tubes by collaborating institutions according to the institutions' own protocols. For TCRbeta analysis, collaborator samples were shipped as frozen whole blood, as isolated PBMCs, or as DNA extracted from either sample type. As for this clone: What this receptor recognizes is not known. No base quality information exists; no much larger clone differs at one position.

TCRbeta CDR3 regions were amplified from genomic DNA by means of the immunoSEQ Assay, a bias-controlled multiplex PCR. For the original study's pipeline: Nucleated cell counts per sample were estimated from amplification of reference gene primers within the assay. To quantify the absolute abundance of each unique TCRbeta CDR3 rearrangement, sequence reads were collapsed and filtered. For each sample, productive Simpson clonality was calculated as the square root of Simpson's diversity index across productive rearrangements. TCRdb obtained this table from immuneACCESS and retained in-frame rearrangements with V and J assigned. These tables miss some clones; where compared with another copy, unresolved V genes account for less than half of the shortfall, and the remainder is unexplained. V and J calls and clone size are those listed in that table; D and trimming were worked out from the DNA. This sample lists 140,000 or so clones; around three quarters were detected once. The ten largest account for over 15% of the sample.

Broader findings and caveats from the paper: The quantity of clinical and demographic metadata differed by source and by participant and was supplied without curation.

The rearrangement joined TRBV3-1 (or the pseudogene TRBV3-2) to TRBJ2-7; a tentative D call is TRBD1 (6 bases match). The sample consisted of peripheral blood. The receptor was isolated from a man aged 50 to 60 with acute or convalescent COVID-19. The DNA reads TGTGCCAGCAGCCAGGGCAGGGGTTGGTACGAGCAGTACTTC. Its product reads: CASSQGRGWYEQYF.